A single sample is the source of the 24 T cell receptor beta chains below, sequenced in a study of beta chain features in type 1 diabetes. Findings of the study overall: Among all four CD4+ subsets, Type 1 diabetes patients had TCRB CDR3s that were moderately but significantly shorter.

TCRB transcripts that were expressed got sequenced, as all of the isolated RNA had been reverse transcribed. Method: immunoSEQ multiplex PCR; TCRdb's copy keeps in-frame clones and lacks some. The repertoire includes 280,000 or so clones, 15% of them detected once, and around 0.015% sits in the top ten. Their antigens are not known. The sample was naive CD4+ T cells from blood. The receptor source for this set is a man younger than 35 with type 1 diabetes.

As DNA, the CDR3 is TGTGCAGGAAGTCGGGGTGCGAGCTCTGGAAACACCATATATTTT. Amino acids: CAGSRGASSGNTIYF. This chain joins TRBV30 and TRBJ1-3; no reliable D call. The germline V gene encodes CDR1 GTSNPN and CDR2 SVGIG (reference sequence). There are 15 residues in the CDR3.

This clone turned up a few times. CDR3 coding DNA: TGTGCCAGCAGCTTGGTGGCGGGATACCAAGAGACCCAGTACTTC. It codes for CASSLVAGYQETQYF. The rearrangement joins TRBV5-6 to TRBJ2-5, with D possibly being TRBD2 (6 bases). Germline-derived CDR1 and CDR2 are SGHDT and YYEEEE. Deletions cut 0 bases from V and 0 bases from J, with 9 bases between. This CDR3 region has 15 residues.

The rearrangement uses TRBV5-1 and TRBJ2-3; 9 nucleotides match TRBD2. Per the germline V gene, CDR1 is SGHRS and CDR2 is YFSETQ. There are 15 residues in the CDR3. Trimming removed 1 base from V and 0 bases from J; junction bases left unmatched: 0. The CDR3 bases are TGCGCCAGCAGCTTGACTAGCGGGAGCACAGATACGCAGTATTTT. Residues: CASSLTSGSTDTQYF.

This clone was observed a handful of times. The chain is built from TRBV7-2 and TRBJ2-4, with D maybe TRBD1 (6 bases). The CDR3 has 17 amino acids. Trimming pared 2 bases from V and 1 base from J, leaving 15 bases between. CDR1 is SGHTA and CDR2 is FQGNSA in the germline V gene. The CDR3 sequence: CASSLMGHQGAKNIQYF. The CDR3 DNA reads as TGTGCCAGCAGCTTAATGGGACACCAAGGGGCCAAAAACATTCAGTACTTC.

The chain carries TRBV7-8 and TRBJ2-2; weak D call: TRBD2 (6 bases). This CDR3 is built from 16 residues. Germline loops: CDR1 SGHVS, CDR2 FQNEAQ. V was shortened by 2 bases and J by 5 bases, with 15 bases between the two germline ends. This CDR3 reads CASSLYPKGRTGELFF. The CDR3, as DNA: TGTGCCAGCAGCTTATATCCGAAGGGGAGGACCGGGGAGCTGTTTTTT.

J is TRBJ1-1 and V is TRBV5-1; tentatively, D is TRBD1 (5 bases). The V end lost 0 bases, the J end lost 6 bases, and 18 bases lay between the germline ends. CDR3 length: 16 residues. CDR1 is SGHRS and CDR2 is YFSETQ in the germline V gene. In DNA, the CDR3 is TGCGCCAGCAGCTTGGCCGGTGGAGGGGAAAGATCTGAAGCTTTCTTT. The encoded protein is CASSLAGGGERSEAFF.

Only a few counts were recorded for this clone. The rearrangement joins TRBV19 to TRBJ2-7, with a weak D call TRBD2 (5 bases). There are 15 residues in the CDR3. Germline V gene lookup returns CDR1 LNHDA and CDR2 SQIVND (reference sequence). V was clipped by 4 bases and J by 5 bases, with 18 bases between them. CDR3 nucleotide sequence: TGTGCCAGTAGTACGGGTGGTCCGGCGGGCAACGAGCAGTACTTC. It is translated as CASSTGGPAGNEQYF.

The chain joins TRBV29-1 to TRBJ1-2, with 9 bases that match TRBD1. Germline-derived CDR1 and CDR2 are SQVTM and ANQGSEA. The CDR3 length is 13 residues. The junction had 6 bases not matched to a gene; V was cut back by 7 bases and J by 3 bases. CDR3 in DNA: TGCAGCGCTATCGGACAGGGGCACTATGGCTACACCTTC. Translated: CSAIGQGHYGYTF.

This clone was counted a few times. The chain employs TRBV7-9 and TRBJ2-5, with D perhaps TRBD2 (6 bases). Looked up from germline, CDR1 is SEHNR and CDR2 is FQNEAQ (reference sequence). The CDR3 totals 17 residues. Trimming cost V 3 bases and J 2 bases, with 19 bases left between them. The CDR3 DNA follows: TGTGCCAGCAGCTTCGGGAGTGGGACTGCAATTCAAGAGACCCAGTACTTC. Translating it yields CASSFGSGTAIQETQYF.

This clone was detected ten times or more. V usage is TRBV7-9 and J usage is TRBJ2-7; D is ambiguous. CDR3 size: 11 residues. Germline loops: CDR1 SEHNR, CDR2 FQNEAQ (reference sequence). V dropped 4 bases and J dropped 7 bases, with 8 bases sitting between them. CDR3 nucleotide sequence: TGTGCCAGCAGCTCAGGTCGGGAGCAGTACTTC. Translated: CASSSGREQYF.

V usage is TRBV4-2 and J usage is TRBJ2-7, with TRBD2 matching over 10 bases. The CDR3 totals 16 residues. After removal of 1 base from V and 4 bases from J, the junction contained 7 bases not matched to a gene. Germline CDR1 and CDR2: LGHNA and YNFKEQ. The CDR3 DNA is TGTGCCAGCAGCCAAGCACGAACTAGCGGGACGTACGAGCAGTACTTC. Translation gives CASSQARTSGTYEQYF.

The chain combines TRBV6-6 with TRBJ1-2, with 8 bases lining up with TRBD1. Looked up from germline, CDR1 is MNHNY and CDR2 is SVGAGI (reference sequence). J lost 8 bases, V lost 6 bases, and 11 bases had no gene match. The CDR3 contains 14 residues. CDR3 region: CASRLRQGLRGYTF. The CDR3 DNA reads TGTGCCAGCAGACTCCGACAGGGGTTGAGGGGCTACACCTTC.

This clone was detected only a few times. V and J are TRBV11-2 and TRBJ2-1; D is undetermined. There are 15 residues in the CDR3. The germline CDR1 and CDR2 sequences are SGHAT and FQNNGV. V was pared by 1 base and J by 4 bases, with 11 bases between. Here the CDR3 DNA reads TGTGCCAGCAGCTTAGGAGGCGGCAGTTACAATGAGCAGTTCTTC. Amino acid sequence: CASSLGGGSYNEQFF.

This clone has a handful of counts. The chain employs TRBV29-1 and TRBJ2-5; D call uncertain. The CDR3 length is 14 residues. The germline V gene has CDR1 SQVTM and CDR2 ANQGSEA. With 8 bases removed from V and 5 bases from J, the gap between germline ends came to 21 bases. The CDR3 sequence: CSLTRPNFPETQYF. CDR3 coding DNA: TGCAGCCTCACCAGGCCTAACTTTCCGGAGACCCAGTACTTC. The full variable domain, with the rest looked up from reference TRBV29-1 and TRBJ2-5, is SAVISQKPSRDICQRGTSLTIQCQVDSQVTMMFWYRQQPGQSLTLIATANQGSEATYESGFVIDKFPISRPNLTFSTLTVSNMSPEDSSIYLCSLTRPNFPETQYFGPGTRLLVL.

This clone was seen a handful of times. The chain joins TRBV11-2 to TRBJ2-3, with TRBD1 as a possible D gene (5 bases). This CDR3 has 14 residues. Germline CDR1 is SGHAT and CDR2 is FQNNGV. Trimming took 4 bases from V and 6 from J, leaving 14 bases between them. This chain's CDR3 is CASSSLWGRDTQYF. CDR3 coding DNA: TGTGCCAGCAGCTCCCTCTGGGGCCGTGATACGCAGTATTTT. Full variable domain (remainder filled in from reference TRBV11-2 and TRBJ2-3): EAGVAQSPRYKIIEKRQSVAFWCNPISGHATLYWYQQILGQGPKLLIQFQNNGVVDDSQLPKDRFSAERLKGVDSTLKIQPAKLEDSAVYLCASSSLWGRDTQYFGPGTRLTVL.

The V gene is TRBV6-5, the J gene TRBJ1-1; D not certain. The ends were cut back, 3 bases at V and 2 bases at J, with 16 bases in the middle. There are 16 residues in the CDR3. Germline V gene sequence: CDR1 MNHEY, CDR2 SVGAGI. The CDR3 DNA reads TGTGCCAGCAGTTATGCATATCGGGGAACTAACACTGAAGCTTTCTTT. It encodes CASSYAYRGTNTEAFF.

With respect to this clone: One junction end does not reproduce the germline sequence, and a read error may be involved. Additional DNA sequences in this sample encode the identical CDR3. V and J are TRBV13 and TRBJ1-6; D unclear. CDR1 and CDR2 from the germline V gene are PRHDT and FYEKMQ (reference sequence). The CDR3 has 12 amino acids. The CDR3 sequence is CASSQSNSPLHF. CDR3 nucleotides: TGTGCCAGCAGCCAATCTAATTCGCCCCTCCACTTT.

J is TRBJ1-5 and V is TRBV21-1. TRBV21-1 is tagged as a pseudogene. This CDR3 comprises 10 residues. Here the CDR3 reads CASNRQPQHF. The CDR3 region has the DNA TGTGCCAGCAATCGTCAGCCCCAGCATTTT.

This clone was detected a few times. This chain connects TRBV28 to TRBJ1-5, with unresolved D. Germline V gene sequence: CDR1 MDHEN, CDR2 SYDVKM. Trimming removed 2 bases from V and 2 bases from J, with 10 bases in between. The CDR3 is made up of 15 amino acids. In DNA, the CDR3 is TGTGCCAGCAGTTTACGAGGGAAGGGCAATCAGCCCCAGCATTTT. This translates into CASSLRGKGNQPQHF.

Only a few counts were recorded for this clone. The V and J genes are TRBV7-2 and TRBJ2-3; 11 positions match TRBD2. There are 18 residues in the CDR3. With 3 bases clipped from V and 0 bases from J, the junction kept 8 bases outside the gene matches. Germline CDR1 and CDR2: SGHTA and FQGNSA. The CDR3 region is CASSFRASGGPSTDTQYF. CDR3 bases: TGTGCCAGCAGCTTTCGGGCTAGCGGGGGGCCTAGCACAGATACGCAGTATTTT.

This clone appeared a few times. The CDR3 does not close with the conserved phenylalanine or tryptophan, likely indicating a read error. The limits of the CDR3 on the DNA are not certain, so only TCRdb's listed CDR3 is given. The chain is built from TRBV30 and TRBJ1-6; the table's D call, TRBD1, has no DNA check behind it. Germline V lookup: CDR1 GTSNPN, CDR2 SVGIG (reference sequence). The CDR3 numbers 12 amino acids, ends counted. The chain's CDR3 is CAWSASGQGARL.

The chain combines TRBV28 with TRBJ2-1; unclear D gene. The CDR3 is 12 amino acids. The germline V and J ends were trimmed by 5 bases and 3 bases, with 5 bases remaining between them. Germline V gives CDR1 MDHEN, CDR2 SYDVKM. This CDR3 is CASSTSYNEQFF. The CDR3 bases are TGTGCCAGCAGTACCAGCTACAATGAGCAGTTCTTC.

This clone has a handful of counts. This chain uses TRBV7-9 with TRBJ2-3, with a possible D match to TRBD2 (5 bases). The CDR3 is 16 amino acids. Germline assignment: CDR1 SEHNR and CDR2 FQNEAQ (reference sequence). Trimming took off 5 bases at V and 4 bases at J, with 19 bases between the two ends. This chain's CDR3 is CASSPLWERWSDTQYF. In nucleotides, the CDR3 is TGTGCCAGCAGCCCCCTTTGGGAGCGTTGGTCAGATACGCAGTATTTT.

This clone was recorded a few times. This chain joins TRBV30 and TRBJ1-1; D is ambiguous. The CDR3 is 12 residues long. V lost 3 bases, J lost 1 base, and 6 bases lay in between. Looked up from germline, CDR1 is GTSNPN and CDR2 is SVGIG (reference sequence). CDR3 bases: TGTGCCTGGAGGCAGTGGAACACTGAAGCTTTCTTT. Its translation is CAWRQWNTEAFF.